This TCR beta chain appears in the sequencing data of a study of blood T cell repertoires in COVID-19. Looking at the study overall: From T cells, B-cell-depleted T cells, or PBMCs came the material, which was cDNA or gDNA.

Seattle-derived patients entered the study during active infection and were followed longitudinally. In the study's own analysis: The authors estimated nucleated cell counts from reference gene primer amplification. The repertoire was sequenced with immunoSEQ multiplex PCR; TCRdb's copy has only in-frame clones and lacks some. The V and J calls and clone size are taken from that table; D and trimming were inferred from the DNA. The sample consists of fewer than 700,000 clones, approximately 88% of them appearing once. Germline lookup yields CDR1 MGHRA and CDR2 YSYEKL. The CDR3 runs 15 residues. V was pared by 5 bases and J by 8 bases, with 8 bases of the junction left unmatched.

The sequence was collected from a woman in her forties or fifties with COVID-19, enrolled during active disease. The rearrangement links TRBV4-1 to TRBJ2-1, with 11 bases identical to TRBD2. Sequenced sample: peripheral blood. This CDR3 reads CASSFIAGGPYEQFF. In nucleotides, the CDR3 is TGCGCCAGCAGCTTTATAGCGGGGGGGCCATATGAGCAGTTCTTC.